This passage covers 14 T cell receptor beta chains from one sample sequenced in a study of glioma-infiltrating T cells. The iRepertoire nested amplicon-rescue multiplex PCR amplified TCR alpha and beta CDR3s from RNA. From the multiplex PCR reads, TCRdb called clonotypes with MiXCR, one entry per CDR3 protein. The table includes fewer than 90,000 distinct CDR3 sequences, about 23% detected once. Sequenced: glioma tissue, nonneoplastic brain tissue, or PBMCs (not recorded which). These receptors were taken from a human donor with low-grade glioma or glioblastoma, undergoing nonglioma brain surgery, or in good health (not recorded which).

This clonotype appeared many times. The chain has TRBV20-1 and TRBJ2-7, with 11 bases matching TRBD2. This CDR3 has 15 residues. Looked up from germline, CDR1 is DFQATT and CDR2 is SNEGSKA (reference sequence). V dropped 0 bases and J dropped 5; count of bases not matched to a gene: 6. The CDR3, as DNA: TGCAGTGCTAGAGATCCGAAACTAGCGGGAGACGAGCAGTACTTC. It translates to CSARDPKLAGDEQYF.

In this sample, this clonotype turned up many times. This sequence joins TRBV2 and TRBJ2-7, with 7 bases that match TRBD2. With V trimmed by 7 bases and J by 1 base, 4 bases remained unmatched. This CDR3 contains 13 residues. Germline CDR1 is SNHLY and CDR2 is FYNNEI. The CDR3 DNA reads as TGTGCCAGCACCCAGCGGGGTTCCTACGAGCAGTACTTC. This translates into CASTQRGSYEQYF.

The sample holds many counts of this clonotype. The rearrangement joins TRBV5-4 to TRBJ2-5; D might be TRBD2 (5 bases). The germline V gene has CDR1 SGHNT and CDR2 YYREEE (reference sequence). This CDR3 has 13 amino acids. V lost 4 bases and J 5 bases, leaving 12 bases between the germline ends. The CDR3 bases are TGTGCCAGCAGCCCCCTGACTACTGAGACCCAGTACTTC. Protein sequence: CASSPLTTETQYF.

This clonotype was observed at least ten times. V gene TRBV6-1 combines with J gene TRBJ2-3, with 10 bases fitting TRBD1. The CDR3 sequence is 15 residues long. V lost 5 bases and J lost 3; bases outside the gene matches: 5. Germline V lookup: CDR1 MNHNS, CDR2 SASEGT. CDR3 nucleotide sequence: TGTGCCAGCAGTTTCCCGGGACAGGGGACAGATACGCAGTATTTT. Translating it yields CASSFPGQGTDTQYF.

This clonotype was detected many times. This rearrangement joins TRBV19 to TRBJ2-2; 7 bases match TRBD1. Germline V gene lookup returns CDR1 LNHDA and CDR2 SQIVND (reference sequence). CDR3 length equals 14 residues. V shed 5 bases and J 1 base; nucleotides not matched to a gene: 1. The DNA of the CDR3 is TGTGCCAGTAGTGGGACAGAGAACACCGGGGAGCTGTTTTTT. It is translated as CASSGTENTGELFF. The whole variable domain, filled in from reference TRBV19 and TRBJ2-2, reads DGGITQSPKYLFRKEGQNVTLSCEQNLNHDAMYWYRQDPGQGLRLIYYSQIVNDFQKGDIAEGYSVSREKKESFPLTVTSAQKNPTAFYLCASSGTENTGELFFGEGSRLTVL.

The rearrangement uses TRBV10-2 and TRBJ2-7; D is perhaps TRBD1 (6 bases). Germline V CDR1 and CDR2: WSHSY, SAAADI. The CDR3 has 12 amino acids. V lost 6 bases, J lost 4 bases, and 10 bases lay in between. CDR3 nucleotides: TGCGCCAGCAGCGTCGGACAGTACGAGCAGTACTTC. Encoded protein: CASSVGQYEQYF.

This clonotype showed up many times. The V and J genes are TRBV4-2 and TRBJ2-1; D ambiguous. Germline CDR1 LGHNA, CDR2 YNFKEQ. The CDR3 consists of 14 residues. The V end lost 0 bases, the J end lost 4 bases, and 7 bases lay between the germline ends. For the CDR3, the DNA is TGTGCCAGCAGCCAAGATTTGCGGTACAATGAGCAGTTCTTC. Its translation: CASSQDLRYNEQFF.

There are many counts of this clonotype. V is TRBV18 and J is TRBJ1-1; weak D call: TRBD1 (6 bases). CDR1 KGHSH and CDR2 LQKENI come from the germline V gene. Trimming shortened V by 4 bases and J by 2 bases, and 8 bases separated the two germline ends. CDR3 length: 13 amino acids. CDR3 coding DNA: TGTGCCAGCTCACGACAGGATAACACTGAAGCTTTCTTT. It yields the protein CASSRQDNTEAFF.

This clonotype was found many times. The chain combines TRBV6-1 with TRBJ1-5, with unresolved D. V lost 7 bases, J lost 1 base, and 8 bases lay in between. Germline loops: CDR1 MNHNS, CDR2 SASEGT. CDR3 length equals 13 residues. The chain's CDR3 is CASKTDSNQPQHF. As DNA, the CDR3 is TGTGCCAGCAAAACAGACAGCAATCAGCCCCAGCATTTT.

Details on this clonotype: A much larger clone differs by one base, so this may be a read error. The chain links TRBV20-1 to TRBJ2-5; 12 positions agree with TRBD2. Per germline, CDR1 DFQATT and CDR2 SNEGSKA (reference sequence). This CDR3 has 16 residues. The CDR3: CSARDALAGGRETRYF. CDR3 DNA: TGCAGTGCTAGAGATGCACTAGCGGGAGGTCGGGAGACCCGGTACTTC.

Notes on this clonotype: A much larger clone sits a single nucleotide away, making a read error possible. V usage is TRBV14 and J usage is TRBJ2-2, with 10 bases that match TRBD2. CDR3 size: 17 residues. Losses at the gene ends were 2 bases for V and 5 bases for J; bases not matched to a gene: 8. CDR1 and CDR2 (germline): SGHDN, FVKESK. CDR3 loop: CASSQPAGGIRTGELFF. The CDR3 nucleotides are TGTGCCAGCAGCCAACCAGCGGGAGGGATTAGGACCGGGGAGCTGTTTTTT. Filled out from reference TRBV14 and TRBJ2-2, the complete variable domain reads EAGVTQFPSHSVIEKGQTVTLRCDPISGHDNLYWYRRVMGKEIKFLLHFVKESKQDESGMPNNRFLAERTGGTYSTLKVQPAELEDSGVYFCASSQPAGGIRTGELFFGEGSRLTVL.

This clonotype was detected ten times or more. The chain has TRBV20-1 and TRBJ1-3; D gene unclear. Germline V gene lookup returns CDR1 DFQATT and CDR2 SNEGSKA (reference sequence). Trimming removed 3 bases at V and 0 bases at J, with 9 bases between. There are 14 residues in the CDR3. CDR3 amino acids: CSASNRDSGNTIYF. In DNA form, the CDR3 reads TGCAGTGCTAGCAACAGAGACTCTGGAAACACCATATATTTT.

At least ten counts were recorded for this clonotype. This chain connects TRBV29-1 to TRBJ1-5; D is possibly TRBD1 (5 bases). CDR1 and CDR2 (germline): SQVTM, ANQGSEA. The length of the CDR3 is 13 residues. The chain's CDR3 is CTSETVWNQPQHF. CDR3 nucleotides: TGCACTTCTGAGACAGTCTGGAATCAGCCCCAGCATTTT.

The chain combines TRBV27 with TRBJ1-5; D is uncertain. The V gene lost 2 bases and the J gene lost 4 bases, with 9 bases spanning the gap. This CDR3 has 14 amino acids. CDR1 and CDR2 (germline): MNHEY, SMNVEV (reference sequence). CDR3 nucleotides: TGTGCCAGCAGTTTACGTAAAAGGAATCAGCCCCAGCATTTT. Translated: CASSLRKRNQPQHF.